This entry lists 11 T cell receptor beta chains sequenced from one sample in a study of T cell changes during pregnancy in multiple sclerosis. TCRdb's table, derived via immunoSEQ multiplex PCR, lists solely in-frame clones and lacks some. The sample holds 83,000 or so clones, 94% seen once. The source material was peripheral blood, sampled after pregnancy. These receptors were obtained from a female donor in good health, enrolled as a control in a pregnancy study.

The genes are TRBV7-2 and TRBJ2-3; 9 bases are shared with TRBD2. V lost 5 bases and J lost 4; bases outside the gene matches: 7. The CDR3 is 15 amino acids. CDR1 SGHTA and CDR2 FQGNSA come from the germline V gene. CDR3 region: CASSLDSGRPDTQYF. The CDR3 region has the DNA TGTGCCAGCAGCCTAGATAGCGGGAGACCAGATACGCAGTATTTT.

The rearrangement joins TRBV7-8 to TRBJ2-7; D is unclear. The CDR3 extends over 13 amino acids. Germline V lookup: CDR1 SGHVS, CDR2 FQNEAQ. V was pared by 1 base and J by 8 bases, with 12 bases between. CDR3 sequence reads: CASSLVAASQQYF. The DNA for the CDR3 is TGTGCCAGCAGCTTAGTCGCGGCTAGTCAGCAGTACTTC.

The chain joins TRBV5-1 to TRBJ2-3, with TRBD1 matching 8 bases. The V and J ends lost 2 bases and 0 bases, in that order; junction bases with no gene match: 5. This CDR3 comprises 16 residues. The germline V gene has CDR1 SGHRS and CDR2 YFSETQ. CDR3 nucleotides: TGCGCCAGCAGCTTTCAGGGGGCTGGTAGCACAGATACGCAGTATTTT. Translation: CASSFQGAGSTDTQYF.

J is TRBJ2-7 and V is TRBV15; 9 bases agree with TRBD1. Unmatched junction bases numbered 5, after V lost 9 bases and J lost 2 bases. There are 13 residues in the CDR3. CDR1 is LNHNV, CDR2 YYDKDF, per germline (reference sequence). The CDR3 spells CATGQGRTYEQYF. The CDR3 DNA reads TGTGCCACTGGACAGGGGCGAACCTACGAGCAGTACTTC.

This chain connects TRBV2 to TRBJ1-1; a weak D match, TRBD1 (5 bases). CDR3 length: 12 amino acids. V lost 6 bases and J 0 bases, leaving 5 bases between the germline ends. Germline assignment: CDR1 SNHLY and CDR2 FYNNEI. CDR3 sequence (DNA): TGTGCCAGCAGGACAGTGAACACTGAAGCTTTCTTT. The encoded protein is CASRTVNTEAFF.

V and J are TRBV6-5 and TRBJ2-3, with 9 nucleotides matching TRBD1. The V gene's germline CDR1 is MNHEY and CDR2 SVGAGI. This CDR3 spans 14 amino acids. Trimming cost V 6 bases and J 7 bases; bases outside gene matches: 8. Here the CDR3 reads CASSQGQGLNTQYF. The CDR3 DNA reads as TGTGCCAGCAGCCAGGGACAGGGCCTCAATACGCAGTATTTT.

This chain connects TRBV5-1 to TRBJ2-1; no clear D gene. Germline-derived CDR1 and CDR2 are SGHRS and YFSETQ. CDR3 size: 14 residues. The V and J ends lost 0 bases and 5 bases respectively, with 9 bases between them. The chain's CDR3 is CASSLAQQNNEQFF. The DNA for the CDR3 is TGCGCCAGCAGCTTGGCACAGCAAAACAATGAGCAGTTCTTC. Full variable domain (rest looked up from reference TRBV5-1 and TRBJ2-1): KAGVTQTPRYLIKTRGQQVTLSCSPISGHRSVSWYQQTPGQGLQFLFEYFSETQRNKGNFPGRFSGRQFSNSRSEMNVSTLELGDSALYLCASSLAQQNNEQFFGPGTRLTVL.

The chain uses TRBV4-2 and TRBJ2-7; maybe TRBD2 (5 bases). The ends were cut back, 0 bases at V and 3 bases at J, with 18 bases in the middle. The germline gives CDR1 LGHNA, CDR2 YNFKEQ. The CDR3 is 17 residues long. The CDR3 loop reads CASSQDLPRWAGYEQYF. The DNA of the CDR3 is TGTGCCAGCAGCCAAGATTTGCCTAGATGGGCGGGCTACGAGCAGTACTTC.

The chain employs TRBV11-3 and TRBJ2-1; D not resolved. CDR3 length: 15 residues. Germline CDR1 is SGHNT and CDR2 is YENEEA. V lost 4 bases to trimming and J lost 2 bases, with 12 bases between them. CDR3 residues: CASSSTAGAYNEQFF. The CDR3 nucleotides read TGTGCCAGCAGCTCCACCGCTGGAGCCTACAATGAGCAGTTCTTC.

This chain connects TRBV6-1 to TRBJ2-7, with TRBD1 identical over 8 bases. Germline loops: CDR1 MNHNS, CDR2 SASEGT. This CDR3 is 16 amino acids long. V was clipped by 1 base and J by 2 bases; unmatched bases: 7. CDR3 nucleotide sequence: TGTGCCAGCAGTGAAGGGGGGGACAGGCCCGCCTACGAGCAGTACTTC. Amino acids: CASSEGGDRPAYEQYF.

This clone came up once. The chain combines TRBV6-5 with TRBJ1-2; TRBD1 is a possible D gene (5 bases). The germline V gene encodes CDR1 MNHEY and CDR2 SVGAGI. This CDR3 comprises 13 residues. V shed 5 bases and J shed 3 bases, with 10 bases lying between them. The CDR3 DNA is TGTGCCAGCAGTCGCAGGGAGGACTATGGCTACACCTTC. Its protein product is CASSRREDYGYTF.